These T cell receptor beta chains were read from a single sample in a study of T cells in Graves' hyperthyroidism and ophthalmopathy. TCRdb reprocessed the multiplex PCR reads with MiXCR, giving one entry per CDR3 protein. The sample has approximately 600,000 distinct CDR3 sequences, roughly 14% seen once. The source material was blood. Receptors were obtained from a woman aged 40 to 50 with Graves' ophthalmopathy. Both conserved end residues are part of each CDR3. The D gene is left open where the match is weak. Expanded clones are given a class, and other clones once, few, many or no size at all.

D	V	J	size	CDR3	DNA
TRBD1	TRBV7-6	TRBJ2-7	few	CASSSRGTGWYEQYF	TGTGCCAGCAGCTCCCGAGGGACAGGGTGGTACGAGCAGTACTTC
-	TRBV4-1	TRBJ2-7	-	CASSQALTVSSYEQYF	TGCGCCAGCAGCCAAGCGTTAACAGTCAGCTCCTACGAGCAGTACTTC
TRBD1	TRBV28	TRBJ2-7	many	CASSLFQGAREQYF	TGTGCCAGCAGTTTATTTCAGGGGGCTAGAGAGCAGTACTTC
-	TRBV28	TRBJ1-5	-	CASSLASGVSRNQPQHF	TGTGCCAGCAGTTTAGCTTCGGGGGTATCTCGCAATCAGCCCCAGCATTTT
TRBD1	TRBV6-2/TRBV6-3	TRBJ2-7	-	CASKAGQGNYEQHF	TGTGCCAGCAAGGCGGGACAGGGGAACTACGAGCAGCACTTC
-	TRBV28	TRBJ2-1	-	CASRGRSSYNEQFF	TGTGCCAGCCGCGGACGGAGCTCCTACAATGAGCAGTTCTTC
-	TRBV12-3/TRBV12-4	TRBJ1-2	many	CASSLDRSYGYTF	TGTGCCAGCAGCCTTGACAGGAGCTATGGCTACACCTTC
TRBD1	TRBV7-2	TRBJ2-1	many	CASSPRGPGQGVGEQFF	TGTGCCAGCAGCCCGAGAGGACCGGGACAGGGTGTCGGTGAGCAGTTCTTC
-	TRBV7-2	TRBJ1-5	-	CASSPGQRSRQPQHF	TGTGCCAGCAGCCCTGGACAGAGGAGTCGTCAGCCCCAGCATTTT
-	TRBV28	TRBJ1-2	many	CASRGGRVGYTF	TGTGCCAGTCGCGGGGGGCGAGTTGGCTACACCTTC
TRBD1	TRBV12-3/TRBV12-4	TRBJ1-1	-	CASLFTGGSTEAFF	TGTGCCAGCTTATTCACAGGGGGTAGCACTGAAGCTTTCTTT
-	TRBV12-3/TRBV12-4	TRBJ2-7	many	CASSLGELGYEQYF	TGTGCCAGCAGTTTGGGTGAATTAGGGTACGAGCAGTACTTC
TRBD1	TRBV6-5	TRBJ1-2	few	CASSYSQGANGYTF	TGTGCCAGCAGTTACTCTCAGGGGGCGAACGGCTACACCTTC
TRBD1	TRBV3-1	TRBJ2-7	many	CASSHRGQVEQYF	TGTGCCAGCAGCCACAGGGGGCAAGTCGAGCAGTACTTC
-	TRBV30	TRBJ1-2	few	CAWSTGRDYGYTF	TGTGCCTGGAGTACGGGGCGCGACTATGGCTACACCTTC
TRBD1	TRBV3-1	TRBJ2-5	few	CASSQDARGQETQYF	TGTGCCAGCAGCCAAGACGCCAGGGGGCAAGAGACCCAGTACTTC
-	TRBV2	TRBJ1-5	few	CASGASLWDQPQHF	TGTGCCAGCGGTGCCTCCCTCTGGGATCAGCCCCAGCATTTT
TRBD2	TRBV27	TRBJ2-5	many	CASRQSSGGVVETQYF	TGTGCCAGCAGACAATCTAGCGGGGGAGTGGTAGAGACCCAGTACTTC
-	TRBV15	TRBJ1-1	many	CATSWTMNTEAFF	TGTGCCACCAGCTGGACAATGAACACTGAAGCTTTCTTT
TRBD1	TRBV27	TRBJ1-5	many	CASSWTGSGQPQHF	TGTGCCAGCAGTTGGACAGGGTCAGGTCAGCCCCAGCATTTT
-	TRBV28	TRBJ2-7	many	CASSSPGHEQYF	TGTGCCAGCAGTTCCCCGGGACACGAGCAGTACTTC
-	TRBV2	TRBJ2-7	many	CASSEGGKTWQYF	TGTGCCAGCAGTGAGGGAGGAAAAACTTGGCAGTACTTC
TRBD1	TRBV12-3/TRBV12-4	TRBJ1-5	many	CASSARQGESQPQHF	TGTGCCAGCAGCGCCCGACAGGGAGAGAGTCAGCCCCAGCATTTT
-	TRBV4-1	TRBJ2-2	many	CASSQDYYTGELFF	TGCGCCAGCAGCCAAGATTATTACACCGGGGAGCTGTTTTTT
-	TRBV18	TRBJ1-1	-	CASSPPSRHTEAFF	TGTGCCAGCTCACCACCCAGCAGGCATACTGAAGCTTTCTTT
TRBD1	TRBV12-3/TRBV12-4	TRBJ2-7	-	CASSLMAGQGLTYEQYF	TGTGCCAGCAGTTTAATGGCCGGACAGGGGTTAACCTACGAGCAGTACTTC
TRBD1	TRBV29-1	TRBJ1-2	-	CSGGDSYYGYTF	TGCAGCGGAGGGGACAGCTACTATGGCTACACCTTC
-	TRBV29-1	TRBJ1-1	many	CSAVRGDTEAFF	TGCAGCGCCGTGAGGGGGGACACTGAAGCTTTCTTT
-	TRBV11-1	TRBJ2-2	many	CASSVRVIEGTGELFF	TGTGCCAGCAGCGTACGGGTCATCGAGGGAACCGGGGAGCTGTTTTTT
-	TRBV2	TRBJ2-1	few	CASRGLGNEQFF	TGTGCCAGCAGGGGCCTGGGGAATGAGCAGTTCTTC
-	TRBV20-1	TRBJ2-7	many	CSARQDSSYEQYF	TGCAGTGCTAGGCAGGATAGCTCCTACGAGCAGTACTTC
-	TRBV24-1	TRBJ1-4	few	CATSDPLEDSRNEKLFF	TGTGCCACCAGTGATCCACTTGAGGACAGCCGAAATGAAAAACTGTTTTTT
TRBD1	TRBV19	TRBJ2-2	-	CASSIRDRVAGELFF	TGTGCCAGTAGTATAAGGGACAGGGTCGCCGGGGAGCTGTTTTTT
-	TRBV6-5	TRBJ1-2	many	CASSYGTQSGGYTF	TGTGCCAGCAGTTACGGGACCCAAAGCGGTGGCTACACCTTC
-	TRBV6-1	TRBJ1-1	many	CASSEVPGWTEAFF	TGTGCCAGCAGTGAAGTTCCGGGATGGACTGAAGCTTTCTTT
-	TRBV5-1	TRBJ1-1	-	CASSLALDAGRSYTEAFF	TGCGCCAGCAGCTTGGCTTTGGATGCGGGACGGTCATACACTGAAGCTTTCTTT
TRBD1	TRBV18	TRBJ1-1	many	CASSSGQGEAFF	TGTGCCAGCTCGTCAGGACAGGGGGAAGCTTTCTTT
TRBD2	TRBV20-1	TRBJ2-3	many	CSARDRGGSVTDTQYF	TGCAGTGCTAGAGATCGGGGCGGGAGTGTAACAGATACGCAGTATTTT
-	TRBV28	TRBJ1-5	many	CASSSQGGPEQPQHF	TGTGCCAGCAGTTCCCAGGGTGGGCCAGAGCAGCCCCAGCATTTT
-	TRBV29-1	TRBJ2-7	few	CSANDFAYEQYF	TGCAGCGCTAACGACTTCGCCTACGAGCAGTACTTC